The text below deals with one TCR beta chain. As yet, its antigen is unknown. The V gene's germline CDR1 is SGHRS and CDR2 YFSETQ. CDR3 length: 18 amino acids. Trimming removed 4 bases from V and 0 bases from J, with 20 bases in between. TCRdb used MiXCR to reprocess the 5' RACE reads, holding one entry per CDR3 protein. The sample lists 1.5 million to 2 million distinct CDR3 sequences, more than 30% occurring once. The data were taken from a study of identical twins. Study outcomes and limitations: Out-of-frame alpha sequences common to twins were enriched for low generation probability.

Healthy Caucasian donors formed the entire cohort. The sample consisted of cord blood. The V gene is TRBV5-1, the J gene TRBJ2-1; maybe TRBD1 (6 bases). This sequence originates from a newborn girl in good health. The CDR3: CASSLLLTGTISYNEQFF. CDR3 DNA sequence: TGCGCCAGCAGCCTACTATTAACCGGGACAATCTCCTACAATGAGCAGTTCTTC.